The clone carrying this T cell receptor beta chain occurred a few times. The CDR3 has 13 amino acids. Germline V lookup: CDR1 DFQATT, CDR2 SNEGSKA (reference sequence). Trimming took 6 bases from V and 5 from J, leaving 15 bases between them. Specified time point: pre-sensitization, week 0. Regarding treatment: therapeutic diphenylcyclopropenone sensitization with weekly scalp DPC. Before extraction, the whole blood was not fractionated, and total RNA was taken from it. These data originate in a study of human T cells and chemical hapten exposure. In TCRdb, the RACE reads were re-called with MiXCR into one record per CDR3 protein. The table shows about 300,000 distinct CDR3 sequences, with around 5.5% occurring only once.

The sequence was collected from a woman between 18 and 29 years old with alopecia areata. Some clones in this sample may be carry-over from other donors' samples. The sequencing used whole blood, collected in connection with sensitization to the hapten diphenylcyclopropenone (DPC). The chain joins TRBV20-1 to TRBJ2-3, with unresolved D. The CDR3 spells CSAHPISEDTQYF. CDR3 in DNA: TGCAGTGCCCACCCTATCTCGGAAGATACGCAGTATTTT.